One and the same sample provided the 10 T cell receptor beta chains below, sequenced in a study of blood T cell repertoires in COVID-19 (dated by TCRdb to the early 2020s). Receptors were amplified or captured by the immunoSEQ multiplex PCR assay. TCRdb holds this immuneACCESS table with in-frame rearrangements only. Some clones are missing; in checked studies, unresolved V genes explain under half, and the rest has no known cause. The sample table contains 240,000 or so clones; only one count was recorded for about 87% of them. About 0.95% of the sample lies in the top ten. Sequences were obtained from PBMCs or T cells enriched from blood (not recorded which). These receptors came from a man in his fifties who had been exposed to COVID-19.

This chain uses TRBV4-2 with TRBJ2-2; 14 positions match TRBD2. The J segment lost 3 bases and the V segment lost 4 bases, leaving 7 bases of the junction unmatched. Germline CDR1 and CDR2: LGHNA and YNFKEQ. The CDR3 is made up of 18 amino acids. The CDR3 DNA reads as TGTGCCAGCAGCCTAGGAGGACTAGCGGGAGGACACACCGGGGAGCTGTTTTTT. It specifies CASSLGGLAGGHTGELFF.

This clone appeared once. V is TRBV7-2 and J is TRBJ2-7; 8 nucleotides align to TRBD2. The CDR3 totals 15 residues. V was pared by 5 bases and J by 3 bases, with 9 bases of the junction left unmatched. Germline assignment: CDR1 SGHTA and CDR2 FQGNSA. The CDR3 reads CASSTSPSGFYEQYV. DNA for the CDR3: TGTGCCAGCAGCACCTCGCCTAGCGGGTTCTACGAGCAGTACGTC.

This clone was detected only once. The J gene is TRBJ1-1, the V gene TRBV5-1; 8 positions agree with TRBD1. The length of the CDR3 is 14 residues. Germline-derived CDR1 and CDR2 are SGHRS and YFSETQ. The junction had 1 base not matched to a gene; V was cut back by 2 bases and J by 1 base. CDR3 sequence reads: CASSFDRGNTEAFF. CDR3 DNA: TGCGCCAGCAGCTTCGACAGGGGGAACACTGAAGCTTTCTTT.

This chain links TRBV5-1 with TRBJ2-2; TRBD2 matches 12 bases. Germline V gene sequence: CDR1 SGHRS, CDR2 YFSETQ. CDR3 length: 18 residues. The ends lost 2 bases at V and 0 bases at J; junction bases unmatched: 5. In nucleotides, the CDR3 is TGCGCCAGCAGCTTTAGGCTAGCGGGAGGGCCGAACACCGGGGAGCTGTTTTTT. The encoded protein is CASSFRLAGGPNTGELFF.

V and J are TRBV7-8 and TRBJ1-1, with TRBD1 as a possible D gene (6 bases). From germline, CDR1 is SGHVS and CDR2 FQNEAQ. The CDR3 has 15 residues. The V end was cut by 2 bases, the J end by 0 bases, with 10 bases between. CDR3 sequence (DNA): TGTGCCAGCAGCTTACAGGGGACGGTGAACACTGAAGCTTTCTTT. It encodes CASSLQGTVNTEAFF.

V usage is TRBV7-3 and J usage is TRBJ2-3; TRBD2 matches 8 bases. Trimming took 6 bases from V and 4 from J; bases not matched to a gene: 6. Germline CDR1 is SGHTA and CDR2 is FQGTGA. The CDR3 consists of 14 residues. In DNA form, the CDR3 reads TGTGCCAGCAGGCCCGGACTAGCAGCAGATACGCAGTATTTT. Translated, it gives CASRPGLAADTQYF.

The rearrangement uses TRBV10-3 and TRBJ2-1; 11 positions agree with TRBD1. Per germline, CDR1 ENHRY and CDR2 SYGVKD. The CDR3 sequence is 14 residues long. The ends lost 8 bases at V and 4 bases at J; junction bases unmatched: 4. CDR3 coding DNA: TGTGCCATCTCCGGGACAGGGGGTTACAATGAGCAGTTCTTC. Translating it yields CAISGTGGYNEQFF.

The DNA for the CDR3 is TGCGCCAGCAGCTTTTACAACTCCTACAATGAGCAGTTCTTC. Translated, it gives CASSFYNSYNEQFF. The chain uses TRBV5-1 and TRBJ2-1; D gene uncertain. This CDR3 comprises 14 residues. Trimming left V 2 bases short and J 0 bases short, with 6 bases between. Germline V gene lookup returns CDR1 SGHRS and CDR2 YFSETQ.

The V call is TRBV11-2, the J call TRBJ2-3, with TRBD2 matching over 7 bases. V lost 7 bases and J lost 2; bases outside the gene matches: 12. Germline CDR1 is SGHAT and CDR2 is FQNNGV. The CDR3 is made up of 16 amino acids. CDR3 residues: CASTYGRGSYTDTQYF. In DNA, the CDR3 is TGTGCCAGCACCTATGGGCGGGGGTCGTACACAGATACGCAGTATTTT.

The chain couples TRBV5-1 to TRBJ2-7, with TRBD2 identical over 12 bases. The CDR3 has 14 amino acids. The V segment lost 1 base and the J segment 4 bases; nucleotides outside the gene matches: 0. Germline V gives CDR1 SGHRS, CDR2 YFSETQ. The CDR3 spells CASSLLAGGYEQYV. The CDR3 nucleotides are TGCGCCAGCAGCTTGCTAGCGGGGGGGTACGAGCAGTACGTC.